A single sample gave rise to the 21 T cell receptor beta chains below, sequenced in a study of CD8+ T cells in alopecia areata. As to treatment: oral pan-JAK inhibitor, 5-10 mg twice daily. cDNA serving as the sequencing template came from extracted, reverse transcribed RNA. Clones were read by immunoSEQ multiplex PCR, and TCRdb kept only the in-frame ones, dropping some. The profile shows 150,000 to 200,000 clones, over 55% of them singletons. The sample here was CD4+ T cells sorted from blood, taken at week 24, from a patient treated with tofacitinib. Source of these receptors: a human donor with alopecia areata.

The chain joins TRBV14 to TRBJ1-1; no reliable D call. The V gene's germline CDR1 is SGHDN and CDR2 FVKESK. The CDR3 consists of 12 residues. Deletions cut 0 bases from V and 11 bases from J, with 10 bases between. The CDR3 region is CASSQDRLWAFF. The CDR3 DNA sequence: TGTGCCAGCAGCCAAGATCGATTATGGGCTTTCTTT.

V and J are TRBV30 and TRBJ1-1; TRBD1 might be the D (5 bases). V was trimmed by 3 bases and J by 5 bases, leaving 10 bases between them. CDR1 and CDR2 (germline): GTSNPN, SVGIG (reference sequence). This CDR3 has 12 residues. The CDR3 protein is CAWRGLRTEAFF. For the CDR3, the DNA is TGTGCCTGGAGGGGACTAAGGACTGAAGCTTTCTTT.

The chain links TRBV2 to TRBJ1-2; TRBD1 aligns across 7 bases. With 6 bases clipped from V and 0 bases from J, the junction kept 4 bases outside the gene matches. CDR1 is SNHLY, CDR2 FYNNEI, per germline. This CDR3 spans 14 amino acids. Here the CDR3 reads CASRRDSTNYGYTF. The CDR3 coding sequence is TGTGCCAGCAGGAGGGACAGCACTAACTATGGCTACACCTTC.

V and J are TRBV29-1 and TRBJ2-1; D may be TRBD1 or TRBD2 (5 bases each). The CDR3 contains 14 residues. Trimming took off 6 bases at V and 3 bases at J, with 15 bases between the two ends. CDR1 SQVTM and CDR2 ANQGSEA come from the germline V gene. The DNA for the CDR3 is TGCAGCGTGGGGGAGAGGGTCGGCTACAATGAGCAGTTCTTC. As protein: CSVGERVGYNEQFF.

J is TRBJ2-7 and V is TRBV27; D might be TRBD1 or TRBD2, each matching 5 bases. CDR3 length: 15 residues. Germline CDR1 and CDR2: MNHEY and SMNVEV (reference sequence). Deletions cut 0 bases from V and 6 bases from J, with 15 bases between. The CDR3 reads CASSLSIPGTGEQYF. CDR3 coding DNA: TGTGCCAGCAGTTTATCGATCCCCGGGACGGGCGAGCAGTACTTC.

Concerning this clone itself: Other DNA variants within this sample encode the same CDR3. The chain carries TRBV5-1 and TRBJ1-1; D not resolved. Per the germline V gene, CDR1 is SGHRS and CDR2 is YFSETQ. This CDR3 is built from 13 residues. V lost 0 bases and J lost 2, with 5 bases in between. The CDR3 sequence is CASSLEANTEAFF. For the CDR3, the DNA is TGCGCCAGCAGCTTGGAGGCTAACACTGAAGCTTTCTTT.

Only one count was recorded for this clone. The chain recombines TRBV4-3 with TRBJ2-7; D gene unclear. Per germline, CDR1 LGHNA and CDR2 YSLEER. V lost 0 bases and J lost 10, with 16 bases in between. CDR3 size: 14 residues. Here the CDR3 DNA reads TGCGCCAGCAGCCAAGATATAACTGGCACGATCCAGTACTTC. Amino acid sequence: CASSQDITGTIQYF.

This clone was recorded only once. The chain recombines TRBV13 with TRBJ1-1, with D tentatively TRBD1 (5 bases). Germline lookup yields CDR1 PRHDT and CDR2 FYEKMQ (reference sequence). Trimming removed 8 bases from V and 1 base from J, with 14 bases in between. The CDR3 loop spans 14 amino acids. The CDR3 DNA reads as TGTGCCAGCCCCTTGGTAGGGGCGAACACTGAAGCTTTCTTT. This codes for CASPLVGANTEAFF.

This rearrangement joins TRBV15 to TRBJ1-4; perhaps TRBD1 as D (5 bases). CDR1 LNHNV and CDR2 YYDKDF come from the germline V gene (reference sequence). There are 15 residues in the CDR3. V was clipped by 5 bases and J by 4 bases, with 14 bases between them. The chain's CDR3 is CATSGAGTGNEKLFF. The CDR3 nucleotides read TGTGCCACCAGCGGAGCCGGGACGGGTAATGAAAAACTGTTTTTT.

The chain has TRBV29-1 and TRBJ1-5, with D possibly TRBD1 on 5 matching bases. CDR1 and CDR2 from the germline V gene are SQVTM and ANQGSEA. The CDR3 has 12 residues. Trimming took off 6 bases at V and 11 bases at J, with 17 bases between the two ends. The CDR3 here is CSVNRDGGSQHF. CDR3 sequence (DNA): TGCAGCGTCAACCGGGACGGCGGGTCCCAGCATTTT.

V usage is TRBV6-5 and J usage is TRBJ2-6; D is ambiguous. V lost 6 bases to trimming and J lost 2 bases, with 11 bases between them. The CDR3 totals 15 residues. CDR1 is MNHEY, CDR2 SVGAGI, per germline. The CDR3 is CASRPMGTGANVLTF. CDR3 bases: TGTGCCAGCAGGCCAATGGGGACTGGGGCCAACGTCCTGACTTTC.

The rearrangement uses TRBV5-5 and TRBJ1-6, with a possible D match to TRBD1 (6 bases). This CDR3 spans 16 amino acids. Germline V CDR1 and CDR2: SGHKS, YYEKEE (reference sequence). V lost 3 bases to trimming and J lost 8 bases, with 18 bases between them. DNA of the CDR3: TGTGCCAGCAGCTGGACGCTCAGGGGTAGTGATTCACCCCTCCACTTT. Its protein product is CASSWTLRGSDSPLHF.

This chain links TRBV19 with TRBJ1-5; D unclear. Germline CDR1 and CDR2: LNHDA and SQIVND (reference sequence). This CDR3 has 16 residues. V was cut by 5 bases and J by 2 bases, with 16 bases left in between. Here the CDR3 reads CASSHLSGEGNQPQHF. The CDR3 bases are TGTGCCAGTAGTCACCTGAGCGGGGAGGGCAATCAGCCCCAGCATTTT.

The rearrangement uses TRBV29-1 and TRBJ1-1, with D uncertain. The CDR3 is 13 residues long. Germline values: CDR1 SQVTM, CDR2 ANQGSEA. The ends were cut back, 7 bases at V and 1 base at J, with 13 bases in the middle. Written as DNA, the CDR3 is TGCAGCGCTGGCAGACAAGCGAACACTGAAGCTTTCTTT. Translating it yields CSAGRQANTEAFF.

This clone has just one count. The CDR3 sequence: CSVGQGWGQPQHF. CDR3 sequence (DNA): TGCAGCGTAGGACAGGGCTGGGGTCAGCCCCAGCATTTT. The V and J genes are TRBV29-1 and TRBJ1-5, with 8 bases fitting TRBD1. The V and J ends lost 6 bases and 6 bases, in that order; junction bases with no gene match: 7. The CDR3 is made up of 13 amino acids. Germline CDR1 and CDR2: SQVTM and ANQGSEA.

The J gene is TRBJ1-5, the V gene TRBV20-1; D not resolved. The germline CDR1 and CDR2 sequences are DFQATT and SNEGSKA (reference sequence). The CDR3 is 10 residues long. CDR3 loop: CRECNQPQHF. DNA for the CDR3: TGCAGGGAATGCAATCAGCCCCAGCATTTT.

V gene TRBV7-2 combines with J gene TRBJ1-2; TRBD1 is a possible D gene (5 bases). The V gene's germline CDR1 is SGHTA and CDR2 FQGNSA. Trimming stripped 1 base from V and 3 bases from J, with 12 bases between. The CDR3 covers 15 residues. For the CDR3, the DNA is TGTGCCAGCAGCTTAGGAGGGGTCTCACACTATGGCTACACCTTC. Protein: CASSLGGVSHYGYTF.

The chain is built from TRBV6-1 and TRBJ1-1; D perhaps matches TRBD1 (5 bases). This CDR3 is built from 14 residues. Germline loops: CDR1 MNHNS, CDR2 SASEGT. Trimming shortened V by 8 bases and J by 7 bases, and 20 bases separated the two germline ends. For the CDR3, the DNA is TGTGCCAGCGGGATGGGGGAGCGGAGGAGTGAAGCTTTCTTT. Translated: CASGMGERRSEAFF.

The CDR3 bases are TGTGCCTGGAGTCGGTCGACCGGGACAGGGACACCCTACGAGCAGTACTTC. Translating gives CAWSRSTGTGTPYEQYF. This chain uses TRBV30 with TRBJ2-7, with 9 positions matching TRBD1. The CDR3 runs 17 residues. Trimming removed 2 bases from V and 2 bases from J; junction bases left unmatched: 13. Germline CDR1 is GTSNPN and CDR2 is SVGIG (reference sequence).

V and J are TRBV5-1 and TRBJ2-3, with TRBD1 identical over 9 bases. The CDR3 covers 16 residues. In germline, CDR1 is SGHRS, CDR2 YFSETQ. The V gene end was trimmed by 3 bases and the J gene end by 1 base; junction bases not matched to a gene: 6. The DNA of the CDR3 is TGCGCCAGCAGCTACCCCGGACAGGGGCGCACAGATACGCAGTATTTT. As protein: CASSYPGQGRTDTQYF.

For this clone: Different DNA sequences within this sample yield the same CDR3. The J gene is TRBJ1-5, the V gene TRBV30; D is undetermined. Trimming pared 1 base from V and 5 bases from J, leaving 9 bases between. The germline gives CDR1 GTSNPN, CDR2 SVGIG (reference sequence). The CDR3 covers 13 residues. The CDR3 DNA follows: TGTGCCTGGAGTGGAGGCCGAGATCAGCCCCAGCATTTT. Translating it yields CAWSGGRDQPQHF.